Listed here is a single TCR beta chain. Its antigen is still unknown. Data came from immunoSEQ multiplex PCR; TCRdb stores just in-frame clones and leaves some out. The data hold about 77,000 clones, with approximately 87% observed a single time. The sample comes from a study of radiation and T cells in renal cell carcinoma. V lost 3 bases, J lost 4 bases, and 18 bases lay in between. Germline values: CDR1 ENHRY, CDR2 SYGVKD. The CDR3 consists of 16 residues. This sample's time point: blood 4 weeks post-SBRT, at nephrectomy. The treatment is: 15 Gy SBRT to primary tumor, nephrectomy 4 weeks later. Nephrectomy followed 15 Gy stereotactic body radiation by 4 weeks. The tumor was a clear cell renal cell carcinoma. The study, taken as a whole, reports: Pretreatment tumor biopsies were lacking, so baseline clonotypes are unknown. In blood, top tumor clones expanded by 2 weeks, shrinking by 4.

The specimen comprised blood, sampled from a patient whose treatment included radiotherapy and nephrectomy. This chain joins TRBV10-3 and TRBJ1-2; D possibly corresponds to TRBD1 (6 bases). This sequence was found in a woman in her sixties or seventies with renal cell carcinoma. The CDR3, as DNA: TGTGCCATCAGTGACCGACTTAGGGACATCGGCTATGGCTACACCTTC. It yields the protein CAISDRLRDIGYGYTF.